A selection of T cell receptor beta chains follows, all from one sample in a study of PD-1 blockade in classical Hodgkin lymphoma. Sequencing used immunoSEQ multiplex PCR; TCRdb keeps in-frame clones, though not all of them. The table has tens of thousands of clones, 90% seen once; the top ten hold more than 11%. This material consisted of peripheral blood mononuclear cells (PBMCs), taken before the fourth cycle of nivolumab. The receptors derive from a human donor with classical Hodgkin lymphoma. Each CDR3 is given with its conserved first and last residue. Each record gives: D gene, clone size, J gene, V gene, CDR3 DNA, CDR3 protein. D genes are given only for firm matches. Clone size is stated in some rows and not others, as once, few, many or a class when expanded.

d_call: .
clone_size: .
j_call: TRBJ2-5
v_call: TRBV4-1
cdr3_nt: TGCGCCAGCAGCCGTCAGGGACCCCAAGAGACCCAGTACTTC
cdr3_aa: CASSRQGPQETQYF

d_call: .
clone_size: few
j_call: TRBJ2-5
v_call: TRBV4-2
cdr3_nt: TGTGCCAGCAGCCAAGATGGAGGGAAAGCTCATTTTCAGTCCGTCTACTTC
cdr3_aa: CASSQDGGKAHFQSVYF

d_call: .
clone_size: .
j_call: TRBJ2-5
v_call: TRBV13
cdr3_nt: TGTGCCAGCAGCTTAATAACGGTAGGCGGGAAGGAAGAGACCCAGTACTTC
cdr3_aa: CASSLITVGGKEETQYF

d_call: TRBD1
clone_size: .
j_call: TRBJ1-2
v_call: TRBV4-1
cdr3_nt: TGCGCCAGCAGCCAGGGTGGACAGGGTAACTATGGCTACACCTTC
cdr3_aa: CASSQGGQGNYGYTF

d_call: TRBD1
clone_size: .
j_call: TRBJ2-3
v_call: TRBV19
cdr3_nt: TGTGCCAGTAGTGTGACAGGGGTTAGGAATACGCAGTATTTT
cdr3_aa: CASSVTGVRNTQYF

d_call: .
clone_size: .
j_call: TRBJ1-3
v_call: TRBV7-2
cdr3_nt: TGTGCCAGCAGCCGCCTCCTGTCTGGAAACACCATATATTTT
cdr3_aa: CASSRLLSGNTIYF

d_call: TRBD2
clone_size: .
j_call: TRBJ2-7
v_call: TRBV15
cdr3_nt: TGTGCCACCAGCAGAGATATTGCGGGAGGGTCCTACGAGCAGTACTTC
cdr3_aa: CATSRDIAGGSYEQYF

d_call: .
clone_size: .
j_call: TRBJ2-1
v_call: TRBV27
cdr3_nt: TGTGCCAGCAGTTTCATTGACTTCTACAATGAGCAGTTCTTC
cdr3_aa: CASSFIDFYNEQFF

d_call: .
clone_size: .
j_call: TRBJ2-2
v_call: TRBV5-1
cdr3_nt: TGCGCCAGCAGCCCTGATCGGACGGGGACCGGGGAGCTGTTTTTT
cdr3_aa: CASSPDRTGTGELFF

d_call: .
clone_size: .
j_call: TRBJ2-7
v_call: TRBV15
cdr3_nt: TGTGCCACCAGCATCGCCACCTCCGAGCAGTACTTC
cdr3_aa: CATSIATSEQYF